This T cell receptor beta chain was captured by sequencing in a study of cytomegalovirus exposure and HLA in healthy donors. Study observations and caveats: A later analysis associated 16,000 or so TCR beta sequences with HLA alleles at a 0.05 false discovery rate.

PCR primers comprised 60 Vbeta and 13 Jbeta primers. This table comes from immunoSEQ multiplex PCR, and its TCRdb copy is limited to in-frame clones, with some not included. Counted here are 100,000 to 150,000 clones, more than 8% occurring once; the ten biggest clones make up under 7%. This clone occurred once. Its antigen is as yet unknown. The CDR3 spans 12 residues. With 9 bases removed from V and 7 bases from J, the gap between germline ends came to 15 bases. The germline CDR1 and CDR2 sequences are MNHNS and SASEGT. V gene TRBV6-1 combines with J gene TRBJ1-2; weak D call: TRBD1 (6 bases). The source material was PBMCs. The sequence was collected from a man aged 40-49 years in good health and CMV-seronegative. The CDR3 DNA reads as TGTGCCAGAGCAACAGAAGGGGGTGGCTACACCTTC. Amino acid sequence: CARATEGGGYTF.